The 26 T cell receptor beta chains listed next were all sequenced from one sample in a study of cytomegalovirus exposure and HLA in healthy donors. Amplification used 60 Vbeta primers and 13 Jbeta primers. Repertoires were generated with immunoSEQ multiplex PCR, while TCRdb's copy carries only in-frame clones and drops some. The data contain some 150,000 clones, roughly three quarters of them seen just once; the ten biggest clones take up roughly 13%. Sequenced: PBMCs. The receptor source for this set is a young man in good health and CMV-seropositive.

The chain combines TRBV27 with TRBJ2-1; possible D gene TRBD2, 6 bases. The CDR3 has 12 residues. Trimming shortened V by 7 bases and J by 9 bases, and 13 bases separated the two germline ends. The V gene's germline CDR1 is MNHEY and CDR2 SMNVEV (reference sequence). Here the CDR3 reads CASKPRGFEQFF. The CDR3 nucleotides read TGTGCCAGCAAACCCCGGGGGTTTGAGCAGTTCTTC.

This clone was detected a few times. The rearrangement links TRBV18 to TRBJ1-1, with D possibly being TRBD1 (5 bases). CDR1 and CDR2 (germline): KGHSH, LQKENI. This CDR3 has 13 amino acids. V shed 3 bases and J shed 8 bases, with 13 bases lying between them. The CDR3 region is CASSPPDTREAFF. CDR3 DNA: TGTGCCAGCTCACCCCCGGACACCCGGGAAGCTTTCTTT.

This rearrangement joins TRBV11-2 to TRBJ2-5; D is unresolved. The length of the CDR3 is 19 residues. The ends were cut back, 1 base at V and 1 base at J, with 22 bases in the middle. Germline-derived CDR1 and CDR2 are SGHAT and FQNNGV. Written as DNA, the CDR3 is TGTGCCAGCAGCTTAGTGTCTCTGATGTGGTTCGAGGCCCAAGAGACCCAGTACTTC. This codes for CASSLVSLMWFEAQETQYF.

V is TRBV9 and J is TRBJ1-2; 7 bases line up with TRBD1. With V trimmed by 4 bases and J by 7 bases, 7 bases remained unmatched. The CDR3 has 13 amino acids. CDR1 is SGDLS, CDR2 YYNGEE, per germline. The CDR3 sequence is CASSSTGTGGYTF. The CDR3, as DNA: TGTGCCAGCAGCTCGACAGGGACCGGTGGCTACACCTTC.

CDR3 loop: CASSAFLGGAKNIQYF. In DNA form, the CDR3 reads TGTGCCAGCAGTGCTTTTCTGGGGGGAGCCAAAAACATTCAGTACTTC. V gene TRBV2 combines with J gene TRBJ2-4; D is possibly TRBD2 (6 bases). Trimming shortened V by 4 bases and J by 0 bases, and 13 bases separated the two germline ends. CDR1 and CDR2 from the germline V gene are SNHLY and FYNNEI. The CDR3 runs to 16 residues.

Comment on this clone: The final CDR3 position lacks the conserved phenylalanine or tryptophan, pointing to a likely read error. No DNA is shown, since the ends of the CDR3 on it are uncertain; the CDR3 is the one TCRdb lists. The chain has TRBV5-1 and TRBJ2-7; the listed D gene, TRBD2, was not tested against the DNA. The CDR3 is 13 residues long, ends included. Looked up from germline, CDR1 is SGHRS and CDR2 is YFSETQ. CDR3 region: CASSRDSSYEQCL.

The chain carries TRBV19 and TRBJ2-5; 7 nucleotides match TRBD2. Germline V gives CDR1 LNHDA, CDR2 SQIVND (reference sequence). The CDR3 has 16 amino acids. Trimming at V came to 3 bases and at J to 1 base, leaving 8 bases not matched to a gene. The CDR3 loop is CASSIGFGEGQETQYF. The CDR3, as DNA: TGTGCCAGTAGTATTGGCTTCGGGGAGGGCCAAGAGACCCAGTACTTC. The full variable domain, its missing parts supplied by reference TRBV19 and TRBJ2-5, is DGGITQSPKYLFRKEGQNVTLSCEQNLNHDAMYWYRQDPGQGLRLIYYSQIVNDFQKGDIAEGYSVSREKKESFPLTVTSAQKNPTAFYLCASSIGFGEGQETQYFGPGTRLLVL.

The chain couples TRBV28 to TRBJ1-1, with 9 bases identical to TRBD1. CDR1 is MDHEN, CDR2 SYDVKM, per germline. The CDR3 sequence is 16 residues long. Losses at the gene ends were 3 bases for V and 2 bases for J; bases not matched to a gene: 7. CDR3 sequence: CASSLNGQGKNTEAFF. As DNA, the CDR3 is TGTGCCAGCAGTTTGAATGGACAGGGGAAAAACACTGAAGCTTTCTTT.

The chain employs TRBV7-9 and TRBJ1-5; TRBD1 aligns across 7 bases. With V trimmed by 4 bases and J by 1 base, 7 bases remained unmatched. The germline V gene encodes CDR1 SEHNR and CDR2 FQNEAQ (reference sequence). This CDR3 is 16 amino acids long. CDR3 coding DNA: TGTGCCAGCAGCTCGTCACCGGGACAGAGCAATCAGCCCCAGCATTTT. This sequence encodes CASSSSPGQSNQPQHF.

The gene calls are TRBV28 and TRBJ1-1; possible D gene TRBD1, 5 bases. V was clipped by 5 bases and J by 0 bases, with 10 bases between them. This CDR3 spans 14 amino acids. Per the germline V gene, CDR1 is MDHEN and CDR2 is SYDVKM. The CDR3 protein is CASSTGGLNTEAFF. In nucleotides, the CDR3 is TGTGCCAGCAGTACGGGGGGTTTGAACACTGAAGCTTTCTTT.

The chain is built from TRBV28 and TRBJ2-3; D is unresolved. Per germline, CDR1 MDHEN and CDR2 SYDVKM. V dropped 1 base and J dropped 0 bases, with 5 bases sitting between them. CDR3 size: 14 residues. CDR3 sequence reads: CASSLSSSTDTQYF. In nucleotides, the CDR3 is TGTGCCAGCAGTTTATCAAGCAGCACAGATACGCAGTATTTT. The whole variable domain, filled in from reference TRBV28 and TRBJ2-3, reads DVKVTQSSRYLVKRTGEKVFLECVQDMDHENMFWYRQDPGLGLRLIYFSYDVKMKEKGDIPEGYSVSREKKERFSLILESASTNQTSMYLCASSLSSSTDTQYFGPGTRLTVL.

This rearrangement joins TRBV28 to TRBJ2-7, with D possibly being TRBD1 (5 bases). CDR1 and CDR2 from the germline V gene are MDHEN and SYDVKM. V gave up 4 bases and J gave up 2 bases, with 21 bases separating them. The CDR3 length is 17 residues. CDR3 loop: CASSSFSTGSSPYEQYF. CDR3 coding DNA: TGTGCCAGCAGTTCCTTCAGTACAGGAAGCTCACCCTACGAGCAGTACTTC.

The V and J genes are TRBV7-2 and TRBJ1-2, with TRBD1 matching over 8 bases. The CDR3 is made up of 16 amino acids. Germline lookup yields CDR1 SGHTA and CDR2 FQGNSA. J was trimmed by 2 bases and V by 2 bases; bases with no gene match: 7. This CDR3 is CASSLSGGGLNYGYTF. The CDR3 region has the DNA TGTGCCAGCAGCTTATCAGGGGGCGGATTGAACTATGGCTACACCTTC.

The J gene is TRBJ1-1, the V gene TRBV27, with D tentatively TRBD1 (5 bases). Trimming removed 7 bases at V and 1 base at J, with 25 bases between. The CDR3 consists of 18 residues. The germline V gene has CDR1 MNHEY and CDR2 SMNVEV (reference sequence). DNA of the CDR3: TGTGCCAGCATTAGTCGCAGGGAGGGTGGACGCCCGAACACTGAAGCTTTCTTT. This sequence encodes CASISRREGGRPNTEAFF.

This clone came up a few times. The rearrangement joins TRBV6-5 to TRBJ1-4, with D unresolved. The CDR3 is 15 residues long. Germline values: CDR1 MNHEY, CDR2 SVGAGI. Trimming pared 6 bases from V and 2 bases from J, leaving 13 bases between. The DNA for the CDR3 is TGTGCCAGCAGCCGGGGAGCTGGTACTAATGAAAAACTGTTTTTT. Residues: CASSRGAGTNEKLFF.

The rearrangement links TRBV9 to TRBJ2-1; D is uncertain. Between the trimmed V and J ends, which lost 2 bases and 7 bases, there was a span of 4 bases. From germline, CDR1 is SGDLS and CDR2 YYNGEE. The CDR3 is 11 residues long. The CDR3 loop reads CASSVSNEQFF. The CDR3 nucleotides read TGTGCCAGCAGCGTTTCGAATGAGCAGTTCTTC.

The chain couples TRBV5-1 to TRBJ1-1, with D possibly being TRBD1 (6 bases). The length of the CDR3 is 14 residues. Germline assignment: CDR1 SGHRS and CDR2 YFSETQ. Trimming removed 7 bases from V and 3 bases from J, with 16 bases in between. CDR3 amino acids: CASARGGQDTEAFF. CDR3 bases: TGCGCCAGCGCTCGGGGGGGGCAGGACACTGAAGCTTTCTTT.

On this clone: Other DNA sequences in the sample encode the same CDR3. The CDR3 region has the DNA TGTGCCATCAGCAGCGGGAGCTATAATGAGCAGTTCTTC. This translates into CAISSGSYNEQFF. The rearrangement links TRBV10-3 to TRBJ2-1; 8 nucleotides align to TRBD2. The junction had 5 bases not matched to a gene; V was cut back by 6 bases and J by 7 bases. The CDR3 has 13 residues. CDR1 is ENHRY and CDR2 is SYGVKD in the germline V gene.

V usage is TRBV7-6 and J usage is TRBJ2-1; D may be TRBD1 (5 bases). CDR1 is SGHVS, CDR2 FNYEAQ, per germline. The CDR3 covers 13 residues. Trimming took off 5 bases at V and 9 bases at J, with 14 bases between the two ends. The DNA for the CDR3 is TGTGCCAGCAGCCCCAGGACAATGACTGAGCAGTTCTTC. Translation: CASSPRTMTEQFF.

This clone turned up a few times. The gene calls are TRBV7-2 and TRBJ2-1; TRBD2 aligns across 7 bases. There are 15 residues in the CDR3. CDR1 SGHTA and CDR2 FQGNSA come from the germline V gene. J was trimmed by 9 bases and V by 4 bases; bases with no gene match: 12. The DNA for the CDR3 is TGTGCCAGCAGCTCACTAGCGACCGTTAATGTTGAGCAGTTCTTC. It specifies CASSSLATVNVEQFF. Filled out from reference TRBV7-2 and TRBJ2-1, the complete variable domain reads GAGVSQSPSNKVTEKGKDVELRCDPISGHTALYWYRQSLGQGLEFLIYFQGNSAPDKSGLPSDRFSAERTGGSVSTLTIQRTQQEDSAVYLCASSSLATVNVEQFFGPGTRLTVL.

The chain uses TRBV7-2 and TRBJ1-4, with D hard to call. This CDR3 contains 14 residues. The germline V gene has CDR1 SGHTA and CDR2 FQGNSA. Trimming pared 1 base from V and 3 bases from J, leaving 6 bases between. This chain's CDR3 is CASSLVISNEKLFF. The CDR3 DNA follows: TGTGCCAGCAGCTTAGTTATTTCTAATGAAAAACTGTTTTTT.

The J gene is TRBJ2-7, the V gene TRBV2; D is uncertain. Germline values: CDR1 SNHLY, CDR2 FYNNEI. This CDR3 comprises 12 residues. V shed 8 bases and J shed 3 bases, with 11 bases lying between them. CDR3 residues: CASSPSRYEQYF. In DNA form, the CDR3 reads TGTGCCAGCTCCCCAAGCCGCTACGAGCAGTACTTC.

The genes are TRBV7-8 and TRBJ2-1, with TRBD2 matching over 10 bases. Trimming took 1 base from V and 2 from J; bases not matched to a gene: 2. This CDR3 is 16 amino acids long. The germline V gene has CDR1 SGHVS and CDR2 FQNEAQ. The CDR3 sequence is CASSLETSGPYNEQFF. CDR3 DNA: TGTGCCAGCAGCTTAGAGACTAGCGGGCCCTACAATGAGCAGTTCTTC.

The chain is built from TRBV11-2 and TRBJ2-3, with a weak D call TRBD1 (6 bases). The CDR3 runs 18 residues. The germline V gene has CDR1 SGHAT and CDR2 FQNNGV. Trimming pared 3 bases from V and 0 bases from J, leaving 19 bases between. The CDR3 DNA reads TGTGCCAGCAGCTTTTCCTCCTTACAGGGTTTTAGCACAGATACGCAGTATTTT. Translated, it gives CASSFSSLQGFSTDTQYF.

The chain has TRBV10-1 and TRBJ1-1, with 8 bases lining up with TRBD1. V dropped 6 bases and J dropped 6; count of bases not matched to a gene: 6. In germline, CDR1 is WNHNN, CDR2 SYGVQD (reference sequence). This CDR3 contains 13 residues. This chain's CDR3 is CASSPPRGPEAFF. In nucleotides, the CDR3 is TGCGCCAGCAGCCCCCCCAGGGGGCCTGAAGCTTTCTTT.

This chain uses TRBV29-1 with TRBJ2-4; a possible D gene is TRBD1 (6 bases). Deletions cut 7 bases from V and 3 bases from J, with 16 bases between. Germline assignment: CDR1 SQVTM and CDR2 ANQGSEA. This CDR3 has 14 amino acids. The CDR3 coding sequence is TGCAGCGCAAAGAGATTAGGGGGCAAAAACATTCAGTACTTC. It translates to CSAKRLGGKNIQYF.